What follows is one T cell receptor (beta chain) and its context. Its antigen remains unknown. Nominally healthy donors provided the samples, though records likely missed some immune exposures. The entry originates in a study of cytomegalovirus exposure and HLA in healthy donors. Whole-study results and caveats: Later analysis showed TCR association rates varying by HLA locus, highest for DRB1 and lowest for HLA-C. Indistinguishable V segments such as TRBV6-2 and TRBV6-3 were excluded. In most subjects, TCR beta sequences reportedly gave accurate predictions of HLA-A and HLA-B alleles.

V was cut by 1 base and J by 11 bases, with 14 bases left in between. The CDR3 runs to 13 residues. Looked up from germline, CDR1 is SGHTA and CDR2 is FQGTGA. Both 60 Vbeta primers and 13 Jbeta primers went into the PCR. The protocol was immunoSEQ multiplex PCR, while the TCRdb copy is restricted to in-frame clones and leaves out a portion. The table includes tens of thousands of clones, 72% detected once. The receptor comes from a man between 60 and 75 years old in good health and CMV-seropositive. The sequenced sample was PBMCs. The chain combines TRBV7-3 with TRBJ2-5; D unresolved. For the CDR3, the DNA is TGTGCCAGCAGCTTAAGCGTATCAGGAACTCAGTACTTC. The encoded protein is CASSLSVSGTQYF.